Listed below are T cell receptor beta chains from one sample, sequenced in a study of cytomegalovirus exposure and HLA in healthy donors. Clones were read by immunoSEQ multiplex PCR, and TCRdb kept only the in-frame ones, dropping some. The table includes approximately 93,000 clones, roughly three quarters detected once. Sequenced input: PBMCs. The receptors stem from a woman aged 40-49 years in good health and CMV-seronegative. Both conserved end residues are part of each CDR3. The D gene is left open where the match is weak. Expanded clones get a size class; other rows say once, few or many, or leave the size out.

clone size,D gene,V gene,J gene,CDR3 DNA,CDR3 protein
-,TRBD1,TRBV6-1,TRBJ1-4,TGTGCCAGCAGGGAGGACAGGTTTAATGAAAAACTGTTTTTT,CASREDRFNEKLFF
-,-,TRBV9,TRBJ1-5,TGTGCCAGCAACGTAGATCCTAATCAGCCCCAGCATTTT,CASNVDPNQPQHF
-,TRBD1,TRBV25-1,TRBJ1-2,TGTGCCAGCAGTGAAGGACAGGGCCCGTCGTTCTATGGCTACACCTTC,CASSEGQGPSFYGYTF
few,TRBD1,TRBV9,TRBJ1-1,TGTGCCAGCAGCTCGGGACAGGGCGGCGCTTTCTTT,CASSSGQGGAFF
-,-,TRBV18,TRBJ2-1,TGTGCCAGCTCACCAGACAGAATCCCCTACAATGAGCAGTTCTTC,CASSPDRIPYNEQFF
-,-,TRBV5-1,TRBJ2-5,TGCGCCAGCACCTCCGGGACTGCCTCAAGAGAGACCCAGTACTTC,CASTSGTASRETQYF
-,TRBD1,TRBV7-9,TRBJ1-6,TGTGCCAGCAGCTTAGGGGACAGGGACCATTCACCCCTCCACTTT,CASSLGDRDHSPLHF
-,-,TRBV6-5,TRBJ1-2,TGTGCCAGCACACGCGGGGGGAACTATGGCTACACCTTC,CASTRGGNYGYTF
once,-,TRBV18,TRBJ2-7,TGTGCCAGCTCACCCAGGGTCTCCGAGCAGTACTTC,CASSPRVSEQYF
-,TRBD2,TRBV4-2,TRBJ2-1,TGTGCCAGCAGCAGACTAGCGCCATTATCAGATGAGCAGTTCTTC,CASSRLAPLSDEQFF
once,TRBD1,TRBV19,TRBJ1-2,TGTGCCAGTAGTATAGTTACGACAGGGCCTGGCTACACCTTC,CASSIVTTGPGYTF
-,TRBD1,TRBV10-1,TRBJ1-1,TGCGCCAGCCGGACAGGGAGGAGAGCTGAAGCTTTCTTT,CASRTGRRAEAFF
few,TRBD1,TRBV15,TRBJ2-7,TGTGCCACCAGCAGAGACAGGGGGCTTACTAGGGAGCAGTACTTC,CATSRDRGLTREQYF
-,-,TRBV5-1,TRBJ2-1,TGCGCCAGCAGCTTGGCCCCCCAAAGGGGAGAGCAGTTCTTC,CASSLAPQRGEQFF
-,TRBD1,TRBV5-1,TRBJ2-4,TGCGCCAGCAGCTTGGGACAGGGGAACATTCAGTACTTC,CASSLGQGNIQYF
once,TRBD1,TRBV7-8,TRBJ1-6,TGTGCCAGCAGCTTAGCCGGAGGGGGCCTTAATTCACCCCTCCACTTT,CASSLAGGGLNSPLHF
-,-,TRBV6-1,TRBJ1-5,TGTGCCAGCAGTGACAGAGGTCTTAGCAATCAGCCCCAGCATTTT,CASSDRGLSNQPQHF
-,-,TRBV6-1,TRBJ2-7,TGTGCCAGCAGTCCCCGGGACGAGCAGTACTTC,CASSPRDEQYF
-,-,TRBV11-3,TRBJ2-3,TGTGCCAGCAGCTTAGGCCCAGATAGCACAGATACGCAGTATTTT,CASSLGPDSTDTQYF
-,TRBD2,TRBV7-2,TRBJ2-3,TGTGCCAGCAGCCCCCAGCGGGGGTTGATTCGAGGGACAGATACGCAGTATTTT,CASSPQRGLIRGTDTQYF
-,-,TRBV5-4,TRBJ2-2,TGTGCCAGCAGCTTGGAAAAGGGGTGGCTGTTTTTT,CASSLEKGWLFF
-,TRBD2,TRBV7-9,TRBJ2-3,TGTGCCAGCAGCTCCACCACTAGCGGGGGGTTAGGGGATACGCAGTATTTT,CASSSTTSGGLGDTQYF
-,-,TRBV15,TRBJ1-1,TGTGCCACCAGCAGAGTAGCCAGGGCCAACACTGAAGCTTTCTTT,CATSRVARANTEAFF
-,TRBD1,TRBV6-6,TRBJ2-3,TGTGCCAGCAGTTGGACAGGGCGCGATACGCAGTATTTT,CASSWTGRDTQYF
few,-,TRBV5-1,TRBJ1-1,TGCGCCAGCAGCTTGGCGGGGAACACTGAAGCTTTCTTT,CASSLAGNTEAFF
-,-,TRBV29-1,TRBJ2-5,TGCAGCGGGGACTCGGGGGTCGGAGATGAGACCCAGTACTTC,CSGDSGVGDETQYF